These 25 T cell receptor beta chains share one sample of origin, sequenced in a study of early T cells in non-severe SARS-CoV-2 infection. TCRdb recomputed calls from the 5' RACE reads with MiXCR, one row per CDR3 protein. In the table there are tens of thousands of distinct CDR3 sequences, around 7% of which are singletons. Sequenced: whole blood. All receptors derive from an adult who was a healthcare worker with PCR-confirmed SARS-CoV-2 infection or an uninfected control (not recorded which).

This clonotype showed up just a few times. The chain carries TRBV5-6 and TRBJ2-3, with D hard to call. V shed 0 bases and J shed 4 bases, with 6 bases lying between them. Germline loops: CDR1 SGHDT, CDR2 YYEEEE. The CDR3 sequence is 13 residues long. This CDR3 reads CASSLGLSDTQYF. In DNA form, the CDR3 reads TGTGCCAGCAGCTTGGGACTTTCAGATACGCAGTATTTT.

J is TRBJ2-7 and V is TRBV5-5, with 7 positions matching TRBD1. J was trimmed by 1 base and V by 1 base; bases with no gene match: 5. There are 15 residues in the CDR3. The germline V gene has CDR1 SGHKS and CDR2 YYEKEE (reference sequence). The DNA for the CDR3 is TGTGCCAGCAGCTTGACAGGGGAGTTGTCCTACGAGCAGTACTTC. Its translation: CASSLTGELSYEQYF.

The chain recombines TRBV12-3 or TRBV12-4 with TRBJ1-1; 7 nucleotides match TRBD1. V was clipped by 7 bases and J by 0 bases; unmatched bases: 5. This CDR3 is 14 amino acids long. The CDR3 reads CASTRDSMNTEAFF. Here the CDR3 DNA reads TGTGCCAGCACCCGGGACAGCATGAACACTGAAGCTTTCTTT.

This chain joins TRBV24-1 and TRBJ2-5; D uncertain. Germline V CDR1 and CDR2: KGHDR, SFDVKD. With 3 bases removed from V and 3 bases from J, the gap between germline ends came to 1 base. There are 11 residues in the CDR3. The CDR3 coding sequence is TGTGCCACCAGTGATGAAGAGACCCAGTACTTC. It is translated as CATSDEETQYF.

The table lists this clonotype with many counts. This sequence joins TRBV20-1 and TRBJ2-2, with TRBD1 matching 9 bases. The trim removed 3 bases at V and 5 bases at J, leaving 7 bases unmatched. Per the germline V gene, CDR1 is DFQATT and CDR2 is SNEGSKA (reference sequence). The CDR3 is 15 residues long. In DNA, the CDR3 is TGCAGTGCTAGCCCGGGACAGGGATTAACCGGGGAGCTGTTTTTT. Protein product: CSASPGQGLTGELFF.

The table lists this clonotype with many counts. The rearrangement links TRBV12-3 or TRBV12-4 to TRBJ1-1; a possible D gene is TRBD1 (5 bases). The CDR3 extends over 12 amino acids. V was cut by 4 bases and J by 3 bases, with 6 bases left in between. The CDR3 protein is CASSWGDTEAFF. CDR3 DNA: TGTGCCAGCAGTTGGGGGGACACTGAAGCTTTCTTT.

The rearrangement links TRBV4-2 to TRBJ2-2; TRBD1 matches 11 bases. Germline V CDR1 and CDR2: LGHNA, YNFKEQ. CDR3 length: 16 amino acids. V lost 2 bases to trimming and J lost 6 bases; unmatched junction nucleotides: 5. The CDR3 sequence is CASSQPLGQGAGELFF. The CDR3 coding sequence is TGTGCCAGCAGCCAACCACTGGGACAGGGGGCCGGGGAGCTGTTTTTT.

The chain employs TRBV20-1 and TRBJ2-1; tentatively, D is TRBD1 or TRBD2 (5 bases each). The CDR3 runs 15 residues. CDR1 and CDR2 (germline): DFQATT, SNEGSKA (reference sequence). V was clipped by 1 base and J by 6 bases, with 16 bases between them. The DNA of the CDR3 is TGCAGTGCTAGAGGCCCCGGGACGCCTCTCAATGAGCAGTTCTTC. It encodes CSARGPGTPLNEQFF.

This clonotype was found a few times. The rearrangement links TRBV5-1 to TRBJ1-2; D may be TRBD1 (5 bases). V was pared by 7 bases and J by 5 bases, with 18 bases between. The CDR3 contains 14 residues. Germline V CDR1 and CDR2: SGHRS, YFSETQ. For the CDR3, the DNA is TGCGCCAGCCGAGGGGACGCCTTCGGATATGGCTACACCTTC. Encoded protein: CASRGDAFGYGYTF.

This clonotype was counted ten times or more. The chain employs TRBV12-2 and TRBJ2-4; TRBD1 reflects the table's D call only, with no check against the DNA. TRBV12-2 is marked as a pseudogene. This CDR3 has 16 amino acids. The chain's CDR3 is CASRSPYHTQGSIQYF. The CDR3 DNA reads TGTGCAAGTCGCTCACCCTACCACACACAGGGTAGCATTCAGTACTTC.

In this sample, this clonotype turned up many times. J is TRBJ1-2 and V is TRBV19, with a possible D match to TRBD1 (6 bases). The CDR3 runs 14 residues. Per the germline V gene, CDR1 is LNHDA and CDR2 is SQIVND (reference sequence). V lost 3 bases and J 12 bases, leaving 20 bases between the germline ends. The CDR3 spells CASSMLGQSPADTF. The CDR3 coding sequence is TGTGCCAGTAGTATGTTGGGACAATCACCGGCAGACACCTTC.

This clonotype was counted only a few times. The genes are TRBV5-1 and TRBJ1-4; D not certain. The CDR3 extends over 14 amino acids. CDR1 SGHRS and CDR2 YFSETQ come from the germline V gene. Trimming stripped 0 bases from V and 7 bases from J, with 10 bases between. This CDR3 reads CASSLDGSGEKLFF. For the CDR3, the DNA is TGCGCCAGCAGCTTGGATGGGTCTGGTGAAAAACTGTTTTTT.

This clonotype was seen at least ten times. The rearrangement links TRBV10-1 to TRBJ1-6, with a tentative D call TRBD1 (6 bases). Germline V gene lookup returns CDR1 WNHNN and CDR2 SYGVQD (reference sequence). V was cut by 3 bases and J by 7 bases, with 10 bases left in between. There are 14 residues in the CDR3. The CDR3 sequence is CASSDRQVNSPLHF. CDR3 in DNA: TGCGCCAGCAGTGACCGACAGGTGAATTCACCCCTCCACTTT.

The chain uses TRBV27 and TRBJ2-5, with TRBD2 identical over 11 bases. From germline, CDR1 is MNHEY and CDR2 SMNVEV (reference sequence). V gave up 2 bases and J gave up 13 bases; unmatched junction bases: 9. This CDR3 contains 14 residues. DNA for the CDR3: TGTGCCAGCAGTTTAAAGGTGTCTAGCGGGGGGACGTACTTC. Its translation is CASSLKVSSGGTYF.

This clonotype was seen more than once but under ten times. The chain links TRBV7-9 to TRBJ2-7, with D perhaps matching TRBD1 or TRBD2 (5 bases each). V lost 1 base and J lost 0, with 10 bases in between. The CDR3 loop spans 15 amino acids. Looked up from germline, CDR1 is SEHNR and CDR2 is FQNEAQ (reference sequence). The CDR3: CASSLEAGSSYEQYF. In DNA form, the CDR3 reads TGTGCCAGCAGCTTAGAGGCAGGGAGCTCCTACGAGCAGTACTTC.

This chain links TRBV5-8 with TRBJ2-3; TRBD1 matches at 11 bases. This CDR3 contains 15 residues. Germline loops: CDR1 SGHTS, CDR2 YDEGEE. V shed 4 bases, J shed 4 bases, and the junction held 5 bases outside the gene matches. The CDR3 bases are TGTGCCAGCAGCCCTTGGACAGGGGGCGCAGATACGCAGTATTTT. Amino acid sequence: CASSPWTGGADTQYF.

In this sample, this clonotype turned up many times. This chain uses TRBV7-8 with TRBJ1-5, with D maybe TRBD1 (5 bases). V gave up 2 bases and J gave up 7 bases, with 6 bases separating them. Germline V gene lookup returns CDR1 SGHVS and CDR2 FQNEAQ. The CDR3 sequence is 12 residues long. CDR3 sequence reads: CASSLQGQPQHF. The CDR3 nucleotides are TGTGCCAGCAGCTTACAGGGCCAGCCCCAGCATTTT.

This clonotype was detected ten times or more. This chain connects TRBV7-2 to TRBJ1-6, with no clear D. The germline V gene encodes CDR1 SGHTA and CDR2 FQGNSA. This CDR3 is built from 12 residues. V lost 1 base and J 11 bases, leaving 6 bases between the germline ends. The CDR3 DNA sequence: TGTGCCAGCAGCTTAGGGCGGGCACCCCTCCACTTT. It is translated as CASSLGRAPLHF.

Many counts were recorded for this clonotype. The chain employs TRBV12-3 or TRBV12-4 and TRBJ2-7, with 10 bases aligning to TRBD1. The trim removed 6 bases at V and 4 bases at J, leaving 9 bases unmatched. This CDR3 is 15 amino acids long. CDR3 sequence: CASSRGGTGEYEQYF. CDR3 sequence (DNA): TGTGCCAGCAGCCGTGGGGGGACAGGGGAATACGAGCAGTACTTC.

DNA of the CDR3: TGTGCCAGCAGCCCCCAAGGGGTGGTTGAGCAGTTCTTC. Its translation: CASSPQGVVEQFF. The chain carries TRBV3-1 and TRBJ2-1; a possible D gene is TRBD1 (5 bases). Trimming cost V 4 bases and J 9 bases, with 13 bases left between them. This CDR3 spans 13 amino acids. The germline V gene encodes CDR1 LGHDT and CDR2 YNNKEL (reference sequence).

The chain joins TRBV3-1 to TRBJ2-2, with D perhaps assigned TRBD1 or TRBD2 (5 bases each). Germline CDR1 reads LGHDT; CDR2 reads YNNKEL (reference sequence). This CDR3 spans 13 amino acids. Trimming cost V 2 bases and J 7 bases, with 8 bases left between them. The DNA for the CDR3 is TGTGCCAGCAGCCAACAGGGAGTCGGGGAGCTGTTTTTT. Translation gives CASSQQGVGELFF.

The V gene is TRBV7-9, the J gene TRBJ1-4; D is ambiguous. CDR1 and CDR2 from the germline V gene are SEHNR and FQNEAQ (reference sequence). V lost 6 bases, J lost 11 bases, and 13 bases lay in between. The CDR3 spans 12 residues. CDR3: CASSTVGEKLFF. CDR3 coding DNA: TGTGCCAGCAGTACAGTCGGGGAGAAACTGTTTTTT.

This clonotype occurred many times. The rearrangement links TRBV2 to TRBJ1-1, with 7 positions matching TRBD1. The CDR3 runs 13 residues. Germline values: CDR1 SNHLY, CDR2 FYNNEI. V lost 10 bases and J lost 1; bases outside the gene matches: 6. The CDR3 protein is CATKTGQNTEAFF. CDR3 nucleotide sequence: TGTGCCACCAAGACAGGGCAGAACACTGAAGCTTTCTTT.

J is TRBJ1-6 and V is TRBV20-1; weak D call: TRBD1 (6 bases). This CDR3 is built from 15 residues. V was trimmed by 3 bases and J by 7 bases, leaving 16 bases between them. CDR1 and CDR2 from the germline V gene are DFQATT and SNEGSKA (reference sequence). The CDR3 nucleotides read TGCAGTGCTAGGGACAGAGGGTCGGGAAATTCACCCCTCCACTTT. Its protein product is CSARDRGSGNSPLHF.

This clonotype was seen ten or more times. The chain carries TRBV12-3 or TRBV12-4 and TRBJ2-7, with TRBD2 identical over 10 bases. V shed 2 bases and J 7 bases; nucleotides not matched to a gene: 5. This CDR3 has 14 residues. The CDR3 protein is CASSLLAGVKEQYF. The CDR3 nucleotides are TGTGCCAGCAGTTTACTAGCGGGGGTAAAAGAGCAGTACTTC.